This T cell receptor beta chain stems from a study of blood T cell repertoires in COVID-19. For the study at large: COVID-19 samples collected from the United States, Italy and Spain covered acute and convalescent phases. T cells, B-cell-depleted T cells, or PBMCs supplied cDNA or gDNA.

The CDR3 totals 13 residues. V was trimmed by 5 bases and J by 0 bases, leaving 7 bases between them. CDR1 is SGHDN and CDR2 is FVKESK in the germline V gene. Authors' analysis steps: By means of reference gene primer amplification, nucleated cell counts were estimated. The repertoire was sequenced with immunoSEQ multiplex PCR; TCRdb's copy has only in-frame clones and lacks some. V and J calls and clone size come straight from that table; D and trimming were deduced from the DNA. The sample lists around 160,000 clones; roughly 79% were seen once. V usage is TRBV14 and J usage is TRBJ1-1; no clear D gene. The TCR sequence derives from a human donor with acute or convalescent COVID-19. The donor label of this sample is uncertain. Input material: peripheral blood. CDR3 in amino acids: CASSNSLNTEAFF. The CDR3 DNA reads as TGTGCCAGCAGCAACAGCCTGAACACTGAAGCTTTCTTT.